This T cell receptor beta chain appears in the sequencing data of a study of blood T cell repertoires in COVID-19. As for the study in general: Samples came from the United States, Italy and Spain, spanning acute and convalescent COVID-19. Nucleic acid was either cDNA or gDNA, and it came from T cells, B-cell-depleted T cells, or PBMCs.

V lost 4 bases and J lost 6; bases outside the gene matches: 1. Germline values: CDR1 LNHDA, CDR2 SQIVND (reference sequence). The CDR3 length is 15 residues. Original analysis: It was from reference gene primer amplification that nucleated cell counts were estimated. Some clones are missing from TCRdb's copy, which holds only in-frame ones; the method was immunoSEQ multiplex PCR. That table furnishes V, J and clone size, whereas the DNA furnished D and trimming. Seen here are 190,000 or so clones, around 90% observed once, and the top ten hold roughly 8.4%. This clone was observed at least ten times. Membership in each cohort depended on participant-reported clinical history.

The sequenced material came from PBMCs or T cells enriched from blood (not recorded which). This TCR was recovered from a woman younger than 30 who had recovered from COVID-19. The chain has TRBV19 and TRBJ2-1, with TRBD2 matching 15 bases. CDR3 region: CASSRTSGGANEQFF. The CDR3 DNA sequence: TGTGCCAGTAGTAGGACTAGCGGGGGGGCCAATGAGCAGTTCTTC.